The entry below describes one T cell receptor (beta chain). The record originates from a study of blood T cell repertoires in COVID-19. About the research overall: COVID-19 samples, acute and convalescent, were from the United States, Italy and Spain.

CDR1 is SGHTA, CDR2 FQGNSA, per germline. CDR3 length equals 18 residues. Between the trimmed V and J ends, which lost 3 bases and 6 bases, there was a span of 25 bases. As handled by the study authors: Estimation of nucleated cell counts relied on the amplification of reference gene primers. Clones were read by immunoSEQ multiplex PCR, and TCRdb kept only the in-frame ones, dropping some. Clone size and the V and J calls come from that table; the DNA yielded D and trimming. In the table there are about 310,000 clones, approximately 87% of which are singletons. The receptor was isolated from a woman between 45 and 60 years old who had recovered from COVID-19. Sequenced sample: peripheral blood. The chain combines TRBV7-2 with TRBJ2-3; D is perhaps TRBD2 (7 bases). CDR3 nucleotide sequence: TGTGCCAGCAGCTTCCAAGCCCCAGGGGTCGGGGAGGGGGATACGCAGTATTTT. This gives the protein CASSFQAPGVGEGDTQYF.